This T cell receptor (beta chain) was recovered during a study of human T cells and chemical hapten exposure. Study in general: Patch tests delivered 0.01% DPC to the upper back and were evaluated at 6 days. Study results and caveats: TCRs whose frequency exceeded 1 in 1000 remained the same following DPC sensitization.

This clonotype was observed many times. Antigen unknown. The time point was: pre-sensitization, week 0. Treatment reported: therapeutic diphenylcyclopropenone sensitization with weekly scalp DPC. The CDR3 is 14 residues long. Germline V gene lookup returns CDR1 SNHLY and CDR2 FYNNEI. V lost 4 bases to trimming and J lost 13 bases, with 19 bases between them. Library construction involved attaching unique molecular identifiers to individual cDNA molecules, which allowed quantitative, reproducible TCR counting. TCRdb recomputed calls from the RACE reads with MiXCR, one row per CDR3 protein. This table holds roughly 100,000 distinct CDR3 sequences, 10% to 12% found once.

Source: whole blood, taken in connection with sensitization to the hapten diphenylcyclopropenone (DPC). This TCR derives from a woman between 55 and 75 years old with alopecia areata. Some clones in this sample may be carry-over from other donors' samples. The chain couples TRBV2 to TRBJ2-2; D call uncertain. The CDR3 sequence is CASSVNLTPGGLFF. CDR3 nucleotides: TGTGCCAGCAGTGTGAACTTAACACCGGGTGGGCTGTTTTTT.